The next 21 T cell receptor beta chains were all read from a single sample in a study of graft-versus-host responses after intestinal transplantation. The method was immunoSEQ multiplex PCR; TCRdb's version includes in-frame clones alone and lacks a portion of them. Of under 50,000 clones in the sample, roughly 86% are singletons; the top ten hold roughly 6.6%. Sequenced material: PBMCs, taken about nine months after transplant. These receptors were obtained from a human patient who received an intestinal transplant, so some T cells may come from the graft donor.

With respect to this clone: This sample also contains other DNA sequences that code for the same CDR3. The chain joins TRBV5-4 to TRBJ1-2; D gene unclear. The CDR3 totals 15 residues. The V and J ends lost 1 base and 7 bases respectively, with 17 bases between them. Germline V gives CDR1 SGHNT, CDR2 YYREEE (reference sequence). DNA for the CDR3: TGTGCCAGCAGCTTGCCGGGTAGAGGACGGGCTGGCTACACCTTC. Translating it yields CASSLPGRGRAGYTF.

The chain combines TRBV4-1 with TRBJ2-2, with D hard to call. CDR1 and CDR2 (germline): MGHRA, YSYEKL. The CDR3 length is 16 residues. The V gene lost 0 bases and the J gene lost 2 bases, with 10 bases spanning the gap. CDR3 protein: CASSQDVAVNTGELFF. Written as DNA, the CDR3 is TGCGCCAGCAGCCAAGATGTAGCAGTTAACACCGGGGAGCTGTTTTTT.

The V and J genes are TRBV19 and TRBJ1-5; no clear D. CDR3 length equals 14 residues. V was pared by 3 bases and J by 7 bases, with 13 bases between. CDR1 LNHDA and CDR2 SQIVND come from the germline V gene (reference sequence). The DNA of the CDR3 is TGTGCCAGTAGTATGCCACCAAGAGGACAGCCCCAGCATTTT. As protein: CASSMPPRGQPQHF.

Here the CDR3 reads CASSFFAQPPNEQYF. DNA for the CDR3: TGTGCCAGCAGCTTTTTCGCGCAGCCCCCCAACGAGCAGTACTTC. The chain combines TRBV7-9 with TRBJ2-7; unclear D gene. Germline V lookup: CDR1 SEHNR, CDR2 FQNEAQ (reference sequence). The CDR3 totals 15 residues. Trimming left V 3 bases short and J 5 bases short, with 17 bases between.

The J gene is TRBJ2-1, the V gene TRBV15; TRBD2 matches at 10 bases. This CDR3 contains 16 residues. The V and J ends lost 5 bases and 7 bases, in that order; junction bases with no gene match: 11. The V gene's germline CDR1 is LNHNV and CDR2 YYDKDF (reference sequence). The CDR3 loop reads CATSPVGLAGENEQFF. CDR3 DNA: TGTGCCACCAGCCCAGTGGGGCTAGCGGGGGAGAATGAGCAGTTCTTC.

V and J are TRBV29-1 and TRBJ2-5; D gene uncertain. CDR3 length equals 12 residues. V shed 3 bases and J shed 5 bases, with 10 bases lying between them. Per germline, CDR1 SQVTM and CDR2 ANQGSEA. The CDR3 region is CSVDRDRETQYF. Here the CDR3 DNA reads TGCAGCGTTGACAGAGATCGGGAGACCCAGTACTTC.

This clone turned up a few times. V and J are TRBV19 and TRBJ1-1; a weak D match, TRBD1 (6 bases). V was clipped by 4 bases and J by 5 bases, with 17 bases between them. This CDR3 has 15 amino acids. Per germline, CDR1 LNHDA and CDR2 SQIVND (reference sequence). The DNA for the CDR3 is TGTGCCAGTAGTAGCCCGGGGGGGCATAAGACTGAAGCTTTCTTT. Translated: CASSSPGGHKTEAFF.

V and J are TRBV5-5 and TRBJ2-1; tentative D call: TRBD1 (5 bases). Germline V gene sequence: CDR1 SGHKS, CDR2 YYEKEE (reference sequence). There are 13 residues in the CDR3. Trimming shortened V by 2 bases and J by 6 bases, and 9 bases separated the two germline ends. CDR3 residues: CASSFGAANEQFF. The DNA of the CDR3 is TGTGCCAGCAGCTTTGGGGCCGCCAATGAGCAGTTCTTC.

CDR3 DNA sequence: TGTGCCAGTAGACAGGGCTATAATTCACCCCTCCACTTT. Protein product: CASRQGYNSPLHF. This chain uses TRBV19 with TRBJ1-6, with TRBD1 as a possible D gene (6 bases). The CDR3 runs 13 residues. The germline CDR1 and CDR2 sequences are LNHDA and SQIVND (reference sequence). V was pared by 6 bases and J by 3 bases, with 6 bases between.

The genes are TRBV2 and TRBJ2-3; D remains unclear. Germline V gives CDR1 SNHLY, CDR2 FYNNEI. The CDR3 is 11 residues long. The V and J ends lost 5 bases and 14 bases respectively, with 14 bases between them. The CDR3 region is CASSPASYGYF. CDR3 nucleotide sequence: TGTGCCAGCAGTCCTGCTAGTTATGGGTATTTT.

This clone was seen only a few times. This rearrangement joins TRBV11-2 to TRBJ2-3; D is ambiguous. V dropped 7 bases and J dropped 0 bases, with 5 bases sitting between them. The CDR3 extends over 12 amino acids. Germline V gene lookup returns CDR1 SGHAT and CDR2 FQNNGV. The DNA for the CDR3 is TGTGCCAGCAAGAGTAGCACAGATACGCAGTATTTT. Protein sequence: CASKSSTDTQYF.

This rearrangement joins TRBV11-2 to TRBJ2-5; 9 bases are a match to TRBD1. In germline, CDR1 is SGHAT, CDR2 FQNNGV. The CDR3 runs 18 residues. The V and J ends lost 5 bases and 5 bases, in that order; junction bases with no gene match: 18. The CDR3 region is CASSNRGGLQGAWETQYF. DNA for the CDR3: TGTGCCAGCAGCAACAGGGGCGGGTTACAGGGGGCGTGGGAGACCCAGTACTTC. Variable domain in full (rest from reference TRBV11-2 and TRBJ2-5): EAGVAQSPRYKIIEKRQSVAFWCNPISGHATLYWYQQILGQGPKLLIQFQNNGVVDDSQLPKDRFSAERLKGVDSTLKIQPAKLEDSAVYLCASSNRGGLQGAWETQYFGPGTRLLVL.

The V call is TRBV7-2, the J call TRBJ2-3, with D possibly matching TRBD2 (5 bases). The V and J ends lost 1 base and 4 bases respectively, with 12 bases between them. The CDR3 totals 15 residues. Germline values: CDR1 SGHTA, CDR2 FQGNSA. This CDR3 reads CASSLDIGMSDTQYF. CDR3 DNA sequence: TGTGCCAGCAGCTTAGATATCGGGATGTCAGATACGCAGTATTTT.

V usage is TRBV20-1 and J usage is TRBJ2-1, with 8 nucleotides matching TRBD1. This CDR3 is 11 amino acids long. The V segment lost 0 bases and the J segment 14 bases; nucleotides outside the gene matches: 3. Germline V lookup: CDR1 DFQATT, CDR2 SNEGSKA (reference sequence). The CDR3 DNA reads as TGCAGTGCTAGAGAACAGGGGGACGAGTTCTTC. It yields the protein CSAREQGDEFF.

This clone was picked up one time. The chain carries TRBV5-1 and TRBJ2-6, with 8 bases that match TRBD1. The V segment lost 4 bases and the J segment 0 bases; nucleotides outside the gene matches: 9. Germline V gene data show CDR1 as SGHRS and CDR2 as YFSETQ. The CDR3 totals 18 residues. The chain's CDR3 is CASSRWTGLSSGANVLTF. The CDR3 DNA reads TGCGCCAGCAGCAGATGGACAGGGTTGTCCTCTGGGGCCAACGTCCTGACTTTC.

This chain uses TRBV9 with TRBJ2-3; the match to TRBD2 covers 7 bases. This CDR3 is 15 amino acids long. V was clipped by 4 bases and J by 5 bases; unmatched bases: 10. CDR1 and CDR2 from the germline V gene are SGDLS and YYNGEE. The DNA for the CDR3 is TGTGCCAGCAGCCCGGCGGGGGAAAGGGGAGATACGCAGTATTTT. Translated: CASSPAGERGDTQYF.

Turning to this clone: Other nucleotide sequences in the sample specify the same CDR3. The chain joins TRBV29-1 to TRBJ2-7; D could derive from TRBD1 or TRBD2 (5 bases each). This CDR3 contains 14 residues. With 3 bases removed from V and 0 bases from J, the gap between germline ends came to 12 bases. From germline, CDR1 is SQVTM and CDR2 ANQGSEA. The CDR3 region is CSVEDGGSSYEQYF. In DNA form, the CDR3 reads TGCAGCGTTGAGGATGGGGGTAGCTCCTACGAGCAGTACTTC.

The genes are TRBV11-2 and TRBJ1-2, with 11 bases identical to TRBD1. V shed 5 bases and J 2 bases; nucleotides not matched to a gene: 7. This CDR3 comprises 16 residues. Germline V gene lookup returns CDR1 SGHAT and CDR2 FQNNGV. The CDR3: CASSRRTGGGNYGYTF. The CDR3 DNA follows: TGTGCCAGCAGCAGGCGGACAGGGGGCGGGAACTATGGCTACACCTTC.

The chain has TRBV15 and TRBJ1-5; 11 bases map to TRBD1. The CDR3 consists of 19 residues. Germline-derived CDR1 and CDR2 are LNHNV and YYDKDF (reference sequence). V trimming: 3 bases; J trimming: 4 bases; junction bases outside the gene matches: 14. The CDR3 sequence is CATSRIPDRGRPKNQPQHF. In nucleotides, the CDR3 is TGTGCCACCAGCAGGATACCGGACAGGGGGCGCCCAAAAAATCAGCCCCAGCATTTT.

The V call is TRBV6-5, the J call TRBJ2-5; TRBD2 agrees at 8 bases. The end of the DNA aligns better with TRBJ2-7, so the J call may be wrong. Germline CDR1 MNHEY, CDR2 SVGAGI. CDR3 length equals 15 residues. CDR3 sequence (DNA): TGTGCCAGCAGTTACGGCGATACACGGGGGGGCGAGCAGTACTTC. Amino acid sequence: CASSYGDTRGGEQYF.

This clone came up a few times. This chain connects TRBV5-4 to TRBJ1-2; possible D gene TRBD1, 5 bases. V was pared by 0 bases and J by 5 bases, with 8 bases between. This CDR3 is 13 amino acids long. Germline-derived CDR1 and CDR2 are SGHNT and YYREEE (reference sequence). The CDR3 spells CASSLEGAYGYTF. The CDR3 nucleotides read TGTGCCAGCAGCTTGGAAGGGGCATATGGCTACACCTTC. Supplemented by reference TRBV5-4 and TRBJ1-2, the full variable domain reads ETGVTQSPTHLIKTRGQQVTLRCSSQSGHNTVSWYQQALGQGPQFIFQYYREEENGRGNFPPRFSGLQFPNYSSELNVNALELDDSALYLCASSLEGAYGYTFGSGTRLTVV.